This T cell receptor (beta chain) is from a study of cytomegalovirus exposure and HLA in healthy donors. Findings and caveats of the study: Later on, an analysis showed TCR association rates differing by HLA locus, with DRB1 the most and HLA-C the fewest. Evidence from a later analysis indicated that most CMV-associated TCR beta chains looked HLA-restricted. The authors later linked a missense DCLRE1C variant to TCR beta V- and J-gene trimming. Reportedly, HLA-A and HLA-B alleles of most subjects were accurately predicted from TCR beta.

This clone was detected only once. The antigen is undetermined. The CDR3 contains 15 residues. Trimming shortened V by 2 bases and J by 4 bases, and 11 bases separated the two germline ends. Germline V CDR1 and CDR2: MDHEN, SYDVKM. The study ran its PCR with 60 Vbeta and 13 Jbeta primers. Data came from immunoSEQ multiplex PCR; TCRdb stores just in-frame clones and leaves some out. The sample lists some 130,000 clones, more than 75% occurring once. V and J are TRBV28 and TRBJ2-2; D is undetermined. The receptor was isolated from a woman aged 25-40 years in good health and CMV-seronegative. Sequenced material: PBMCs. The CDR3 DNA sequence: TGTGCCAGCAGTTTAATTACGGTAACCACCGGGGAGCTGTTTTTT. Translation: CASSLITVTTGELFF. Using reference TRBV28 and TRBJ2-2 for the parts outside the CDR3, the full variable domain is DVKVTQSSRYLVKRTGEKVFLECVQDMDHENMFWYRQDPGLGLRLIYFSYDVKMKEKGDIPEGYSVSREKKERFSLILESASTNQTSMYLCASSLITVTTGELFFGEGSRLTVL.